This T cell receptor (beta chain) was sequenced for a study of vaccination effects on CD4 cells after COVID-19. In the study overall: Post-vaccine sampling occurred a median 72 days after the second dose.

CD4+ T cells specific for antigen were expanded with viral peptide pools by the ViraFEST assay before sequencing. Isolating CD4+ T cells followed approximately 9 days of culture. Participants each got two BNT162b2 or mRNA-1273 vaccine doses. In the vaccine recipients, nucleocapsid antibodies were negative and there was no prior SARS-CoV-2 infection. The germline V gene encodes CDR1 SGHTS and CDR2 YDEGEE. V shed 8 bases and J 0 bases; nucleotides not matched to a gene: 13. The CDR3 length is 16 residues. Clones were sequenced by immunoSEQ multiplex PCR, and TCRdb holds only the in-frame ones, with some missing. The table includes approximately 30,000 clones, 83% detected once. Study-level findings and limits: Of the vaccine-induced clones from healthy vaccinees, merely 1 of 255 recognized common cold coronaviruses as well. Late after vaccination, infection- and vaccine-induced clones showed marked clonal contraction.

A few counts support this clone. Its cognate antigen is unknown. This rearrangement joins TRBV5-8 to TRBJ1-1; 7 bases are shared with TRBD1. This specimen consisted of CD4+ T cells from PBMCs cultured with HCoV-NL63 spike peptides, obtained after COVID-19 vaccination. This clonotype originated in a human donor who received a COVID-19 vaccine. Some clones in this sample may be carry-over from other donors' samples. As DNA, the CDR3 is TGTGCCAGTCCTCACCCTCCGGGACAGCTGAACACTGAAGCTTTCTTT. Amino acid sequence: CASPHPPGQLNTEAFF.